Listed here are 25 T cell receptor beta chains from one sample, sequenced in a study of blood T cell repertoires in COVID-19. This table comes from immunoSEQ multiplex PCR, and its TCRdb copy is limited to in-frame clones, with some not included. The sample shows roughly 440,000 clones, approximately 90% of them seen only once. Sequenced material: peripheral blood. The receptors derive from a woman aged 50 to 65 with COVID-19, enrolled during active disease.

V gene TRBV5-6 combines with J gene TRBJ2-3; D not certain. V was pared by 1 base and J by 5 bases, with 2 bases between. This CDR3 is 11 amino acids long. Germline CDR1 and CDR2: SGHDT and YYEEEE. CDR3 DNA: TGTGCCAGCAGCTTGCAAGATACGCAGTATTTT. The encoded protein is CASSLQDTQYF.

The chain combines TRBV12-3 or TRBV12-4 with TRBJ1-1, with D maybe TRBD1 (6 bases). The CDR3 length is 12 residues. V lost 3 bases, J lost 5 bases, and 7 bases lay in between. The CDR3 reads CASSFRGTEAFF. The CDR3 coding sequence is TGTGCCAGCAGTTTTAGGGGGACTGAAGCTTTCTTT.

This CDR3 is CASSPRRDYYGYTF. The DNA of the CDR3 is TGTGCCAGCAGTCCCCGGCGGGACTACTATGGCTACACCTTC. This sequence joins TRBV7-9 and TRBJ1-2; weak D call: TRBD1 (5 bases). CDR1 is SEHNR and CDR2 is FQNEAQ in the germline V gene (reference sequence). CDR3 length equals 14 residues. The V gene lost 6 bases and the J gene lost 3 bases, with 14 bases spanning the gap.

The chain uses TRBV6-1 and TRBJ2-3, with 8 bases identical to TRBD2. The CDR3 extends over 16 amino acids. The germline V gene has CDR1 MNHNS and CDR2 SASEGT. The J segment lost 0 bases and the V segment lost 1 base, leaving 3 bases of the junction unmatched. CDR3 protein: CASSEVAGGSTDTQYF. The CDR3, as DNA: TGTGCCAGCAGTGAAGTCGCGGGGGGCAGCACAGATACGCAGTATTTT.

The table lists this clone with a few counts. A junction boundary mismatches the germline segment, possibly from a read error. CDR3 region: CASSPTTSGDSCTF. Written as DNA, the CDR3 is TGTGCCAGCAGCCCGACGACTAGCGGGGACTCCTGCACTTTT. The chain is built from TRBV5-6 and TRBJ2-3; TRBD2 matches 11 bases. CDR3 length: 14 amino acids. The germline gives CDR1 SGHDT, CDR2 YYEEEE. The full variable domain, in which reference TRBV5-6 and TRBJ2-3 provide the parts outside the CDR3, is DAGVTQSPTHLIKTRGQQVTLRCSPKSGHDTVSWYQQALGQGPQFIFQYYEEEERQRGNFPDRFSGHQFPNYSSELNVNALLLGDSALYLCASSPTTSGDSCTFGPGTRLTVL.

The CDR3 DNA reads TGCAGCGGGAACAGGGGGCCTTACTACAATGAGCAGTTCTTC. Translated, it gives CSGNRGPYYNEQFF. The genes are TRBV29-1 and TRBJ2-1; 9 nucleotides match TRBD1. The CDR3 runs to 14 residues. The V gene end was trimmed by 7 bases and the J gene end by 3 bases; junction bases not matched to a gene: 7. Germline V gene sequence: CDR1 SQVTM, CDR2 ANQGSEA.

The chain links TRBV28 to TRBJ1-1, with TRBD1 matching 11 bases. This CDR3 is 18 amino acids long. J was trimmed by 4 bases and V by 5 bases; bases with no gene match: 15. The V gene's germline CDR1 is MDHEN and CDR2 SYDVKM. The CDR3 nucleotides read TGTGCCAGCAGTCCAGGGACAGGGGGAGCTATAAGGGGCACTGAAGCTTTCTTT. Protein product: CASSPGTGGAIRGTEAFF.

The CDR3: CASSPPPLAGGPYTQYF. The CDR3 DNA reads TGTGCCAGCAGCCCCCCCCCTCTGGCGGGGGGGCCATATACGCAGTATTTT. The V and J genes are TRBV7-3 and TRBJ2-3; 9 nucleotides agree with TRBD2. The CDR3 is made up of 17 amino acids. Germline V lookup: CDR1 SGHTA, CDR2 FQGTGA. V shed 5 bases and J 7 bases; nucleotides not matched to a gene: 16.

The chain couples TRBV18 to TRBJ2-3, with TRBD1 as a possible D gene (6 bases). Germline CDR1 is KGHSH and CDR2 is LQKENI. CDR3 size: 13 residues. The V and J ends lost 5 bases and 6 bases respectively, with 12 bases between them. CDR3 coding DNA: TGTGCCAGCTCAGCGGACAGTCGGGATACGCAGTATTTT. It codes for CASSADSRDTQYF.

V usage is TRBV6-5 and J usage is TRBJ2-7; D may be TRBD2 (6 bases). The germline CDR1 and CDR2 sequences are MNHEY and SVGAGI. Trimming removed 0 bases from V and 0 bases from J, with 9 bases in between. The CDR3 runs to 15 residues. CDR3 amino acids: CASSYSGLSSYEQYF. The CDR3 coding sequence is TGTGCCAGCAGTTACTCGGGACTGAGCTCCTACGAGCAGTACTTC.

This chain joins TRBV5-6 and TRBJ2-7; weak D call: TRBD1 (5 bases). CDR3 length: 14 residues. Germline assignment: CDR1 SGHDT and CDR2 YYEEEE. The V end was cut by 4 bases, the J end by 2 bases, with 13 bases between. The chain's CDR3 is CASSQRAGTYEQYF. The CDR3 nucleotides read TGTGCCAGCAGCCAACGGGCAGGGACCTACGAGCAGTACTTC.

This clone was observed once. The rearrangement links TRBV27 to TRBJ2-7; 7 positions agree with TRBD1. Germline V gives CDR1 MNHEY, CDR2 SMNVEV (reference sequence). The CDR3 runs 17 residues. Unmatched junction bases numbered 16, after V lost 6 bases and J lost 2 bases. CDR3 amino acids: CASSQSRQGPPPYEQYF. The CDR3 DNA reads TGTGCCAGCAGCCAGAGTAGACAGGGACCTCCTCCCTACGAGCAGTACTTC.

The chain has TRBV27 and TRBJ2-6; 8 bases fit TRBD1. Trimming removed 5 bases from V and 0 bases from J; junction bases left unmatched: 6. The CDR3 length is 17 residues. Germline values: CDR1 MNHEY, CDR2 SMNVEV (reference sequence). CDR3 nucleotide sequence: TGTGCCAGCAGTCGGGGACAGGCACCCTCTGGGGCCAACGTCCTGACTTTC. Translating gives CASSRGQAPSGANVLTF.

V is TRBV4-1 and J is TRBJ1-4; D may be TRBD1 (5 bases). The CDR3 runs 15 residues. V lost 4 bases to trimming and J lost 4 bases, with 13 bases between them. Germline V gene sequence: CDR1 MGHRA, CDR2 YSYEKL. CDR3 sequence reads: CASSLRRGDNEKLFF. CDR3 bases: TGCGCCAGCAGCCTGCGACGGGGGGATAATGAAAAACTGTTTTTT.

In its sample, this clone was seen a few times. The chain recombines TRBV27 with TRBJ2-1; tentatively, D is TRBD2 (7 bases). Trimming removed 8 bases from V and 5 bases from J, with 13 bases in between. The CDR3 sequence is 13 residues long. Per germline, CDR1 MNHEY and CDR2 SMNVEV (reference sequence). CDR3 amino acids: CASEGGGNNEQFF. The CDR3 region has the DNA TGTGCCAGCGAGGGGGGGGGAAACAATGAGCAGTTCTTC.

The rearrangement uses TRBV18 and TRBJ1-4, with 7 bases fitting TRBD1. CDR1 and CDR2 (germline): KGHSH, LQKENI. CDR3 length equals 14 residues. The V and J ends lost 4 bases and 7 bases, in that order; junction bases with no gene match: 6. CDR3 sequence: CASSLAGTVEKLFF. As DNA, the CDR3 is TGTGCCAGCTCACTAGCCGGGACAGTTGAAAAACTGTTTTTT.

The J gene is TRBJ1-3, the V gene TRBV6-6; D possibly corresponds to TRBD1 (5 bases). Germline-derived CDR1 and CDR2 are MNHNY and SVGAGI (reference sequence). This CDR3 contains 13 residues. Between the trimmed V and J ends, which lost 4 bases and 4 bases, there was a span of 8 bases. CDR3 nucleotide sequence: TGTGCCAGCAGTTTGGACACAGGAAACACCATATATTTT. Amino acids: CASSLDTGNTIYF.

The V call is TRBV6-5, the J call TRBJ2-1; D unclear. Trimming removed 5 bases at V and 4 bases at J, with 6 bases between. From germline, CDR1 is MNHEY and CDR2 SVGAGI. The CDR3 spans 12 residues. The CDR3 region has the DNA TGTGCCAGCAGTCCCTTATACAATGAGCAGTTCTTC. This translates into CASSPLYNEQFF.

This clone has only one observation. This chain links TRBV7-9 with TRBJ1-1; 7 nucleotides line up with TRBD1. The CDR3 has 14 amino acids. V shed 1 base and J 3 bases; nucleotides not matched to a gene: 2. The germline gives CDR1 SEHNR, CDR2 FQNEAQ (reference sequence). CDR3 DNA: TGTGCCAGCAGCTTAGACAGGGGAGACACTGAAGCTTTCTTT. It specifies CASSLDRGDTEAFF. Using reference TRBV7-9 and TRBJ1-1 for the parts outside the CDR3, the full variable domain is DTGVSQNPRHKITKRGQNVTFRCDPISEHNRLYWYRQTLGQGPEFLTYFQNEAQLEKSRLLSDRFSAERPKGSFSTLEIQRTEQGDSAMYLCASSLDRGDTEAFFGQGTRLTVV.

V and J are TRBV5-1 and TRBJ2-7; D uncertain. Germline V gene data show CDR1 as SGHRS and CDR2 as YFSETQ. Trimming shortened V by 2 bases and J by 6 bases, and 12 bases separated the two germline ends. The CDR3 covers 13 residues. CDR3: CASSLARIGEQYF. The CDR3 DNA sequence: TGCGCCAGCAGCTTAGCCCGCATTGGCGAGCAGTACTTC. Full variable domain (remainder filled in from reference TRBV5-1 and TRBJ2-7): KAGVTQTPRYLIKTRGQQVTLSCSPISGHRSVSWYQQTPGQGLQFLFEYFSETQRNKGNFPGRFSGRQFSNSRSEMNVSTLELGDSALYLCASSLARIGEQYFGPGTRLTVT.

The chain has TRBV6-5 and TRBJ1-1, with D unresolved. V lost 5 bases and J 4 bases, leaving 14 bases between the germline ends. There are 14 residues in the CDR3. CDR1 and CDR2 from the germline V gene are MNHEY and SVGAGI. CDR3 nucleotide sequence: TGTGCCAGCAGTCTTGACGGCCCTAGCACTGAAGCTTTCTTT. It codes for CASSLDGPSTEAFF.

The chain uses TRBV30 and TRBJ2-1; 8 bases line up with TRBD2. Germline V gene data show CDR1 as GTSNPN and CDR2 as SVGIG (reference sequence). The V and J ends lost 3 bases and 9 bases, in that order; junction bases with no gene match: 16. The CDR3 is 16 amino acids. CDR3 bases: TGTGCCTGGAGGAGACAAGCGGGGGCCGAAATCAGTGAGCAGTTCTTC. It encodes CAWRRQAGAEISEQFF.

Here the CDR3 reads CASTGRHSYEQYF. For the CDR3, the DNA is TGTGCCAGCACTGGCAGACACTCCTACGAGCAGTACTTC. This rearrangement joins TRBV6-5 to TRBJ2-7; unclear D gene. Trimming took off 7 bases at V and 0 bases at J, with 10 bases between the two ends. The CDR3 is made up of 13 amino acids. The germline CDR1 and CDR2 sequences are MNHEY and SVGAGI.

A note on this clone: Within the sample, other DNA sequences also encode this same CDR3. This chain uses TRBV5-1 with TRBJ1-1; D is uncertain. The germline gives CDR1 SGHRS, CDR2 YFSETQ. The CDR3 runs 13 residues. V was shortened by 0 bases and J by 2 bases, with 5 bases between the two germline ends. Here the CDR3 DNA reads TGCGCCAGCAGCTTGGTAGTAAACACTGAAGCTTTCTTT. Residues: CASSLVVNTEAFF.

The chain employs TRBV5-4 and TRBJ1-1; 7 bases line up with TRBD1. Germline loops: CDR1 SGHNT, CDR2 YYREEE (reference sequence). Trimming took 1 base from V and 2 from J; bases not matched to a gene: 8. The CDR3 totals 16 residues. The CDR3 bases are TGTGCCAGCAGCTTGCTCCGAACAGGGGACAACACTGAAGCTTTCTTT. Encoded protein: CASSLLRTGDNTEAFF.